This T cell receptor beta chain was documented in a study of T cells in Graves' hyperthyroidism and ophthalmopathy. About the research overall: Peripheral blood samples were taken at initial diagnosis, prior to any treatment.

V was clipped by 8 bases and J by 1 base, with 11 bases between them. CDR1 is KGHSH, CDR2 LQKENI, per germline. CDR3 length: 13 residues. This clonotype occurred a few times. The investigators amplified TCR beta CDR3 regions from RNA transcripts. With the HTBI primer set, the TCR CDR3 went through a first round of RT-PCR. TCRdb reanalysed the multiplex PCR reads using MiXCR and keeps one entry per CDR3 protein. Of roughly 400,000 distinct CDR3 sequences in the sample, over 13% were seen once. The diagnoses drew upon clinical symptoms, serum thyroxine and TRAb, thyroid ultrasound and orbital computed tomography.

The specimen sequenced was blood. The source is a man aged 45-65 years with Graves' ophthalmopathy. The chain has TRBV18 and TRBJ2-5; D not certain. The CDR3 reads CASKHGGQETQYF. CDR3 coding DNA: TGTGCCAGCAAACACGGCGGCCAAGAGACCCAGTACTTC.